This entry lists 24 T cell receptor beta chains sequenced from one sample in a study of radiation and T cells in renal cell carcinoma. As to time point: baseline pretreatment blood. Treatment reported: 15 Gy SBRT to primary tumor, nephrectomy 4 weeks later. This table comes from immunoSEQ multiplex PCR, and its TCRdb copy is limited to in-frame clones, with some not included. The table includes approximately 110,000 clones, roughly 85% detected once. The specimen comprised blood, sampled from a patient whose treatment included radiotherapy and nephrectomy. These receptors came from a woman aged 60-75 years with renal cell carcinoma.

The chain has TRBV7-9 and TRBJ1-2; D is unclear. Trimming cost V 2 bases and J 8 bases, with 12 bases left between them. This CDR3 has 13 amino acids. The germline V gene encodes CDR1 SEHNR and CDR2 FQNEAQ (reference sequence). CDR3 sequence (DNA): TGTGCCAGCAGCTTATATGCGGGGATCGGCTACACCTTC. This gives the protein CASSLYAGIGYTF.

The V and J genes are TRBV5-1 and TRBJ2-7, with D hard to call. This CDR3 contains 17 residues. V lost 4 bases to trimming and J lost 0 bases, with 20 bases between them. Germline V CDR1 and CDR2: SGHRS, YFSETQ. CDR3 in amino acids: CASSLEVGQAISYEQYF. The DNA for the CDR3 is TGCGCCAGCAGCCTCGAGGTGGGCCAGGCCATCTCCTACGAGCAGTACTTC.

The chain carries TRBV5-1 and TRBJ2-1; D is undetermined. The germline gives CDR1 SGHRS, CDR2 YFSETQ. The ends were cut back, 4 bases at V and 0 bases at J, with 11 bases in the middle. CDR3 length equals 15 residues. This CDR3 is CASSAVQSSYNEQFF. The CDR3 bases are TGCGCCAGCAGCGCAGTCCAGAGCTCCTACAATGAGCAGTTCTTC.

This sequence joins TRBV27 and TRBJ2-7; 12 nucleotides align to TRBD2. Germline trimming cut 3 bases from V and 1 base from J; bases unmatched to any gene: 4. CDR1 is MNHEY, CDR2 SMNVEV, per germline (reference sequence). The CDR3 has 16 amino acids. The CDR3 spells CASSLLGLAGSYEQYF. The DNA of the CDR3 is TGTGCCAGCAGTTTGTTAGGACTAGCGGGGTCCTACGAGCAGTACTTC.

This chain joins TRBV7-9 and TRBJ2-7; weak D call: TRBD1 (5 bases). Germline V CDR1 and CDR2: SEHNR, FQNEAQ (reference sequence). V was pared by 3 bases and J by 6 bases, with 12 bases between. The CDR3 is 13 amino acids. As DNA, the CDR3 is TGTGCCAGCAGCTTTTCTGCACAGGCCGAGCAGTACTTC. This codes for CASSFSAQAEQYF.

There are a few counts of this clone. The rearrangement joins TRBV5-1 to TRBJ1-1; D unresolved. V gave up 2 bases and J gave up 4 bases, with 9 bases separating them. Germline lookup yields CDR1 SGHRS and CDR2 YFSETQ. CDR3 length: 13 amino acids. CDR3 residues: CASSFRDGTEAFF. CDR3 DNA: TGCGCCAGCAGCTTTCGGGATGGCACTGAAGCTTTCTTT.

The rearrangement links TRBV6-6 to TRBJ1-6; D is unresolved. CDR3 size: 14 residues. Trimming stripped 6 bases from V and 1 base from J, with 7 bases between. Germline CDR1 and CDR2: MNHNY and SVGAGI (reference sequence). CDR3 protein: CASSPGSYNSPLHF. CDR3 coding DNA: TGTGCCAGCAGCCCGGGGTCCTATAATTCACCCCTCCACTTT.

This chain uses TRBV28 with TRBJ2-6; 9 bases fit TRBD1. Trimming took 6 bases from V and 1 from J; bases not matched to a gene: 4. From germline, CDR1 is MDHEN and CDR2 SYDVKM. The CDR3 has 16 amino acids. The chain's CDR3 is CASRGQGKSGANVLTF. CDR3 bases: TGTGCCAGCAGAGGACAGGGGAAGTCTGGGGCCAACGTCCTGACTTTC. The variable domain in full, with the rest retrieved from reference TRBV28 and TRBJ2-6, is DVKVTQSSRYLVKRTGEKVFLECVQDMDHENMFWYRQDPGLGLRLIYFSYDVKMKEKGDIPEGYSVSREKKERFSLILESASTNQTSMYLCASRGQGKSGANVLTFGAGSRLTVL.

The chain uses TRBV18 and TRBJ2-3; D is uncertain. The germline V gene has CDR1 KGHSH and CDR2 LQKENI. CDR3 length: 15 residues. V lost 2 bases and J lost 1, with 10 bases in between. In DNA, the CDR3 is TGTGCCAGCTCACCAAGTTCGGCAGGCACAGATACGCAGTATTTT. Translation: CASSPSSAGTDTQYF. Complete variable domain (other parts from reference TRBV18 and TRBJ2-3): NAGVMQNPRHLVRRRGQEARLRCSPMKGHSHVYWYRQLPEEGLKFMVYLQKENIIDESGMPKERFSAEFPKEGPSILRIQQVVRGDSAAYFCASSPSSAGTDTQYFGPGTRLTVL.

The V call is TRBV7-6, the J call TRBJ2-3, with D tentatively TRBD1 or TRBD2 (5 bases each). V lost 5 bases and J 2 bases, leaving 14 bases between the germline ends. Germline CDR1 is SGHVS and CDR2 is FNYEAQ. This CDR3 is 15 amino acids long. CDR3 region: CASSPLMGTTDTQYF. The DNA of the CDR3 is TGTGCCAGCAGCCCCCTAATGGGGACCACAGATACGCAGTATTTT.

The chain recombines TRBV7-2 with TRBJ1-1; tentative D call: TRBD1 (5 bases). This CDR3 has 17 amino acids. V lost 1 base and J lost 2, with 17 bases in between. Germline V gene data show CDR1 as SGHTA and CDR2 as FQGNSA. This chain's CDR3 is CASSLVRGGTYNTEAFF. The DNA of the CDR3 is TGTGCCAGCAGCTTAGTGCGTGGGGGAACGTATAACACTGAAGCTTTCTTT.

The chain couples TRBV30 to TRBJ2-1; 11 bases line up with TRBD2. This CDR3 is built from 13 residues. V was clipped by 5 bases and J by 10 bases; unmatched bases: 7. The germline V gene encodes CDR1 GTSNPN and CDR2 SVGIG (reference sequence). The CDR3 region has the DNA TGTGCCTGGGCACTAGCGGGAGTAGAAGAGCAGTTCTTC. Translated: CAWALAGVEEQFF.

The V and J genes are TRBV28 and TRBJ1-4, with D possibly matching TRBD1 (5 bases). V was clipped by 6 bases and J by 8 bases, with 13 bases between them. The CDR3 is 13 residues long. Germline CDR1 MDHEN, CDR2 SYDVKM. CDR3 protein: CASSTGGDEKLFF. CDR3 nucleotide sequence: TGTGCCAGCAGCACAGGAGGTGACGAAAAACTGTTTTTT. The full variable domain, with the rest looked up from reference TRBV28 and TRBJ1-4, is DVKVTQSSRYLVKRTGEKVFLECVQDMDHENMFWYRQDPGLGLRLIYFSYDVKMKEKGDIPEGYSVSREKKERFSLILESASTNQTSMYLCASSTGGDEKLFFGSGTQLSVL.

The genes are TRBV2 and TRBJ2-3; no definite D call. Looked up from germline, CDR1 is SNHLY and CDR2 is FYNNEI. V was shortened by 8 bases and J by 1 base, with 13 bases between the two germline ends. The CDR3 contains 14 residues. In DNA form, the CDR3 reads TGTGCCAGCGGGCCACGGGTACGCACAGATACGCAGTATTTT. This codes for CASGPRVRTDTQYF.

V gene TRBV2 combines with J gene TRBJ2-7, with D possibly matching TRBD1 (5 bases). Germline V gives CDR1 SNHLY, CDR2 FYNNEI. This CDR3 has 15 amino acids. With 0 bases removed from V and 2 bases from J, the gap between germline ends came to 11 bases. The CDR3 nucleotides read TGTGCCAGCAGTGAAGCTTGGCAGGGAACCTACGAGCAGTACTTC. It yields the protein CASSEAWQGTYEQYF. The variable domain in full, with the rest retrieved from reference TRBV2 and TRBJ2-7, is EPEVTQTPSHQVTQMGQEVILRCVPISNHLYFYWYRQILGQKVEFLVSFYNNEISEKSEIFDDQFSVERPDGSNFTLKIRSTKLEDSAMYFCASSEAWQGTYEQYFGPGTRLTVT.

The chain has TRBV7-2 and TRBJ2-3, with 7 bases matching TRBD2. Per the germline V gene, CDR1 is SGHTA and CDR2 is FQGNSA. The length of the CDR3 is 13 residues. J gave up 4 bases and V 3 bases, and 1 base lay outside the gene matches. Here the CDR3 reads CASSFRGADTQYF. CDR3 in DNA: TGTGCCAGCAGCTTCCGGGGGGCAGATACGCAGTATTTT.

The genes are TRBV11-3 and TRBJ2-3, with D uncertain. Germline lookup yields CDR1 SGHNT and CDR2 YENEEA. The CDR3 has 14 residues. With 3 bases removed from V and 0 bases from J, the gap between germline ends came to 7 bases. The CDR3: CASSLASSTDTQYF. The DNA for the CDR3 is TGTGCCAGCAGCTTGGCCTCTAGCACAGATACGCAGTATTTT.

This clone was observed a few times. This sequence joins TRBV7-2 and TRBJ2-5, with unresolved D. CDR1 is SGHTA, CDR2 FQGNSA, per germline. The CDR3 sequence is 14 residues long. V lost 1 base, J lost 4 bases, and 10 bases lay in between. CDR3 residues: CASSLGGTRETQYF. CDR3 nucleotide sequence: TGTGCCAGCAGCTTAGGTGGAACAAGAGAGACCCAGTACTTC.

This chain connects TRBV5-5 to TRBJ1-1; 8 bases are shared with TRBD1. V shed 9 bases and J 4 bases; nucleotides not matched to a gene: 17. This CDR3 is 16 amino acids long. The germline V gene encodes CDR1 SGHKS and CDR2 YYEKEE (reference sequence). This CDR3 is CATSDAVGTGGTEAFF. The CDR3, as DNA: TGTGCCACCTCAGACGCGGTAGGGACAGGAGGCACTGAAGCTTTCTTT.

This rearrangement joins TRBV5-5 to TRBJ1-2; D is undetermined. This CDR3 is 13 amino acids long. Germline V gene lookup returns CDR1 SGHKS and CDR2 YYEKEE (reference sequence). Trimming removed 0 bases from V and 4 bases from J, with 7 bases in between. This CDR3 reads CASSLVVTYGYTF. The CDR3 nucleotides are TGTGCCAGCAGCTTGGTGGTAACCTATGGCTACACCTTC. Using reference TRBV5-5 and TRBJ1-2 for the parts outside the CDR3, the full variable domain is DAGVTQSPTHLIKTRGQQVTLRCSPISGHKSVSWYQQVLGQGPQFIFQYYEKEERGRGNFPDRFSARQFPNYSSELNVNALLLGDSALYLCASSLVVTYGYTFGSGTRLTVV.

In the case of this clone: A much larger clone differs by one base, so this may be a read error. The same CDR3 can be traced to other DNA sequences in this sample. The chain recombines TRBV30 with TRBJ1-1, with no clear D. Germline-derived CDR1 and CDR2 are GTSNPN and SVGIG (reference sequence). This CDR3 spans 11 amino acids. Here the CDR3 reads CAYERNTEAFF. In nucleotides, the CDR3 is TGTGCCTACGAGAGGAACACCGAAGCTTTCTTT.

The J gene is TRBJ2-1, the V gene TRBV5-4, with a weak D call TRBD2 (6 bases). Per germline, CDR1 SGHNT and CDR2 YYREEE (reference sequence). The CDR3 is 13 residues long. The ends were cut back, 2 bases at V and 6 bases at J, with 9 bases in the middle. CDR3 protein: CASSFGGLNEQFF. The CDR3 nucleotides are TGTGCCAGCAGCTTCGGGGGACTCAATGAGCAGTTCTTC.

This chain uses TRBV19 with TRBJ1-6; D not resolved. CDR1 is LNHDA and CDR2 is SQIVND in the germline V gene (reference sequence). Trimming stripped 0 bases from V and 9 bases from J, with 15 bases between. The CDR3 totals 16 residues. In DNA form, the CDR3 reads TGTGCCAGTAGTATAGATCGGTACAGCCCTGTTTCACCCCTCCACTTT. It codes for CASSIDRYSPVSPLHF.

The CDR3 region has the DNA TGTGCCAGCAGCTCAGGGTTCAGGGAACAGCCCCAGCATTTT. Amino acids: CASSSGFREQPQHF. The V gene is TRBV28, the J gene TRBJ1-5, with a possible D match to TRBD1 (5 bases). The germline CDR1 and CDR2 sequences are MDHEN and SYDVKM. V was cut by 6 bases and J by 7 bases, with 16 bases left in between. This CDR3 is 14 amino acids long.